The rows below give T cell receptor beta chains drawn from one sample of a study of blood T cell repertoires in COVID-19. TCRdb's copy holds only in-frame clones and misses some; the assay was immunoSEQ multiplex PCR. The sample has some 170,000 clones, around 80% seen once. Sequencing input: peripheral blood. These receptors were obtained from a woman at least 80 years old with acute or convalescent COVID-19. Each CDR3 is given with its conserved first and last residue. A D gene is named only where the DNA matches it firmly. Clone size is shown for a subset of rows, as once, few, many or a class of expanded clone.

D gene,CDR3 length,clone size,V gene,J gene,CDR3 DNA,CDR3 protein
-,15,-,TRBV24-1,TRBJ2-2,TGTGCCACCAGTGATCCGGATTCGGACAGCGGGGAGCTGTTTTTT,CATSDPDSDSGELFF
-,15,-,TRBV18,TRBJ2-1,TGTGCCAGCTCACTGACTATCCCGTCCGGGAATGAGCAGTTCTTC,CASSLTIPSGNEQFF
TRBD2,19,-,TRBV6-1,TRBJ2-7,TGTGCCAGCAGTGAAGCGCTTCTGGGACTAGCGGGGGGGCTTTACGAGCAGTACTTC,CASSEALLGLAGGLYEQYF
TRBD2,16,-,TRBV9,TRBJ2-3,TGTGCCAGCAGCGTAGGGAGCGGGGGACGCACAGATACGCAGTATTTT,CASSVGSGGRTDTQYF
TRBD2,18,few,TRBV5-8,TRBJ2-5,TGTGCCAGCAGCCTCGGACTAGCGGGAGGATTACAGGCGGAGACCCAGTACTTC,CASSLGLAGGLQAETQYF
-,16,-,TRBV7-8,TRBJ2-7,TGTGCCAGCAGCTTAGACCTTTCCCCGGGATCCTACGAGCAGTACTTC,CASSLDLSPGSYEQYF
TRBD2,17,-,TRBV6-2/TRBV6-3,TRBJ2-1,TGTGCCAGCAGTTACCTTTTCGGACTAGCGGGAGAAAATGGTCAGTTCTTC,CASSYLFGLAGENGQFF
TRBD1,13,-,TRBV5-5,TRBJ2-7,TGTGCCAGCAGGGTGCAGGGGGCGGACGAGCAGTACTTC,CASRVQGADEQYF
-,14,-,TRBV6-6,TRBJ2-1,TGTGCCAGCAGTTACTCATCAGAATATAATGAGCAGTTCTTC,CASSYSSEYNEQFF
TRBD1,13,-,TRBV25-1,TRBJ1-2,TGTGCCAGCAGCACAGGGGGCGGATATGGCTACACCTTC,CASSTGGGYGYTF
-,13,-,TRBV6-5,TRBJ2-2,TGTGCCGGATGCAGGGAGGTGGCCGGGGAGCTGTTTTTT,CAGCREVAGELFF
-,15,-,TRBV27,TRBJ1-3,TGTGCCAGCAGTTTAGGACGGGGCTCTGGAAACACCATATATTTT,CASSLGRGSGNTIYF
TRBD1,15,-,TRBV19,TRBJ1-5,TGTGCCAGTATAGGACAGGGTGTGAGCAATCAGCCCCAGCATTTT,CASIGQGVSNQPQHF
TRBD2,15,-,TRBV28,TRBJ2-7,TGTGCCAGCAGCACCTCCGAGCGGGGGTTATACGAGCAGTACTTC,CASSTSERGLYEQYF
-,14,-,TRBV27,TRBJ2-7,TGTGCCAGCAGCCCTTTGAGCGGCCCGTGGGAGCAGTACTTC,CASSPLSGPWEQYF
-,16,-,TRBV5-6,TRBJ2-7,TGTGCCAGCAGCACCGTTATAATAGCGGCAGTCTACGAGCAGTACTTC,CASSTVIIAAVYEQYF
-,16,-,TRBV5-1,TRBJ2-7,TGCGCCAGCAGCCCGGCAGGCCTCGGGGGGCTTACAGAGCAGTACTTC,CASSPAGLGGLTEQYF
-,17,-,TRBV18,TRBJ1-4,TGTGCCAGCTCTCTGTCCAGGGCTGGAGCAACTAATGAAAAACTGTTTTTT,CASSLSRAGATNEKLFF
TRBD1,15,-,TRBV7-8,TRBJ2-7,TGTGCCAGCAGCTTAGATACCGGGACAGGGGGCGAGCAGTACTTC,CASSLDTGTGGEQYF
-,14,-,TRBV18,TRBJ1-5,TGTGCCAGCTCACCACAGAGGCAAAATCAGCCCCAGCATTTT,CASSPQRQNQPQHF
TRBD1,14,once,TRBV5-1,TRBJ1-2,TGCGCCAGCAGCTCGGGGACGACAGGGGCCGGCTACACCTTC,CASSSGTTGAGYTF
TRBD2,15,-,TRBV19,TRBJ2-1,TGTGCCAGTAGTATGCGGGGGGCGCACGGGCGTGAGCAGTTCTTC,CASSMRGAHGREQFF
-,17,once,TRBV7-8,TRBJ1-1,TGTGCCAGCAGCTTGCGGGACCCAGGGTGGGGGAACACTGAAGCTTTCTTT,CASSLRDPGWGNTEAFF
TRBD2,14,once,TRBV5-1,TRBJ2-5,TGCGCCAGCAGCTTGGGGACTAGCGGGGAGACCCAGTACTTC,CASSLGTSGETQYF
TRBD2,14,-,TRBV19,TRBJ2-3,TGTGCCAGTAGCCCTGGACTAGCAGGAGATACGCAGTATTTT,CASSPGLAGDTQYF
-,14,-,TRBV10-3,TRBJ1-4,TGTGCCATCAGTGGGGGGGGTACTAATGAAAAACTGTTTTTT,CAISGGGTNEKLFF
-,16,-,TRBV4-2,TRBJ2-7,TGTGCCAGCAGCCAAGATTTATTAGACAGTCCCTACGAGCAGTACTTC,CASSQDLLDSPYEQYF
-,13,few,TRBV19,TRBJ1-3,TGTGCCAGTAGTCTGCGCTCTGGAAACACCATATATTTT,CASSLRSGNTIYF
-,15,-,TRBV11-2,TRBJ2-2,TGTGCCAGCAGCTTAGAGGGGGGGCGCGTCAGGGAGCTGTTTTTT,CASSLEGGRVRELFF
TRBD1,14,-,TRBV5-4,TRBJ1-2,TGTGCCAGCAGGATTCAACAGGGGGCGCTTGGCTACACCTTC,CASRIQQGALGYTF
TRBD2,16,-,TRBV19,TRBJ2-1,TGTGCCAGTAGTCTACAGACTAGCGGGTATTCCAATGAGCAGTTCTTC,CASSLQTSGYSNEQFF
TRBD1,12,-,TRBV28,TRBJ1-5,TGTGCCAGCGGACAGGGGCGTCAGCCCCAGCATTTT,CASGQGRQPQHF
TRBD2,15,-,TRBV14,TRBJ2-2,TGTGCCAGCAGCCGGACTAGCGGAGTTACCGGGGAGCTGTTTTTT,CASSRTSGVTGELFF
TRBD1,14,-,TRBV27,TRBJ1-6,TGTGCCAGCACAAGGGGGCTATATAATTCACCCCTCCACTTT,CASTRGLYNSPLHF
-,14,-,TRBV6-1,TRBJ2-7,TGTGCCAGCAGTGAAGTTAAGGGGGCCTACGAGCAGTACTTC,CASSEVKGAYEQYF
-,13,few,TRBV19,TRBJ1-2,TGTGCCAGTAGTAAAGGCAGGCGCTATGGCTACACCTTC,CASSKGRRYGYTF
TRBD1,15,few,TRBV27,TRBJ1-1,TGTGCCAGCAGCAAAGGGGCAGGGGGCCACACTGAAGCTTTCTTT,CASSKGAGGHTEAFF
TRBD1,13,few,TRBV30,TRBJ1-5,TGTGCCTGGAGTAACGACTTAGGGGGCTCCCAGCATTTT,CAWSNDLGGSQHF
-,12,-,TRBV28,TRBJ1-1,TGTGCCAGCACCAACCAGGGTCTCCAAGCTTTCTTT,CASTNQGLQAFF
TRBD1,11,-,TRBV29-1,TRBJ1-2,TGCAGCTTAAGGACAGGGCATGGCTACACCTTC,CSLRTGHGYTF
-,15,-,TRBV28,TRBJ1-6,TGTGCCAGCAACCCGGACAACCCATATAATTCACCCCTCCACTTT,CASNPDNPYNSPLHF